Listed here is a single T cell receptor beta chain. The CDR3 is 13 residues long. Trimming removed 6 bases from V and 9 bases from J, with 15 bases in between. This sample was taken from a study of blood T cell repertoires in COVID-19. Data came from immunoSEQ multiplex PCR; TCRdb stores just in-frame clones and leaves some out. Of over 200,000 clones listed, 89% were seen once; the top ten hold about 5%. The rearrangement uses TRBV12-3 or TRBV12-4 and TRBJ2-1; tentatively, D is TRBD2 (5 bases). The sequencing input was peripheral blood. This clonotype was obtained from a woman in her 40s with acute or convalescent COVID-19. This CDR3 reads CASSPTGLREQFF. The CDR3 DNA reads TGTGCCAGCAGCCCGACTGGACTGCGTGAGCAGTTCTTC.